This is a list of T cell receptor beta chains from one sample in a study of post-analysis software for immune sequencing data. TCRdb reprocessed the PCR reads via MiXCR and lists one record per CDR3 protein. The sample contains about 770,000 distinct CDR3 sequences, about 45% of which appear only once. Material for sequencing was blood. The receptors here all came from a girl between 5 and 17 years old with multiple sclerosis. Both conserved end residues are part of each CDR3. The order of the fields is clone size, D gene, J gene, V gene, CDR3 protein, CDR3 DNA. D genes are given only for firm matches. Clone size, where shown, is once, few, many, or a class for clones that have expanded.

few TRBD1 TRBJ2-7 TRBV5-1 CASSLEGQGYEQYF TGCGCCAGCAGCTTGGAGGGACAGGGCTACGAGCAGTACTTC
few NA TRBJ2-1 TRBV7-9 CASSLGAGASYNEQFF TGTGCCAGCAGCTTAGGGGCGGGGGCCTCCTACAATGAGCAGTTCTTC
NA NA TRBJ1-2 TRBV12-5 CASGLVPERRDENYGYTF TGTGCTAGTGGTTTGGTACCTGAGCGCAGGGATGAGAACTATGGCTACACCTTC
NA NA TRBJ1-5 TRBV6-2/TRBV6-3 CASSYSGLTVEPQHF TGTGCCAGCAGTTACTCAGGGCTGACTGTTGAGCCCCAGCATTTT
NA NA TRBJ2-5 TRBV12-3/TRBV12-4 CASSLSYRDGIQETQYF TGTGCCAGCAGTTTATCCTACCGGGACGGAATCCAAGAGACCCAGTACTTC
few TRBD1 TRBJ1-6 TRBV20-1 CSARAGTGYNSPLHF TGCAGTGCCCGGGCCGGGACAGGTTATAATTCACCCCTCCACTTT
few NA TRBJ2-5 TRBV20-1 CSAPLPRTGRVETQYF TGCAGTGCGCCACTCCCCCGGACTGGACGCGTAGAGACCCAGTACTTC
few NA TRBJ2-5 TRBV20-1 CSASLQAGGSHPETQYF TGCAGTGCTAGCTTGCAGGCAGGGGGGAGTCATCCGGAGACCCAGTACTTC
NA NA TRBJ1-5 TRBV10-3 CAISERGDQPQHF TGTGCCATCAGTGAGCGCGGGGATCAGCCCCAGCATTTT
NA TRBD2 TRBJ2-1 TRBV20-1 CSGAQGTSGNEQFF TGCAGTGGGGCCCAAGGGACTAGCGGGAATGAGCAGTTCTTC
NA TRBD2 TRBJ2-2 TRBV14 CASSSAASGSNGELFF TGTGCCAGCAGTTCGGCGGCTAGCGGGAGCAACGGGGAGCTGTTTTTT
few NA TRBJ2-5 TRBV20-1 CSARAVVKETQYF TGCAGTGCTAGGGCCGTAGTTAAAGAGACCCAGTACTTC
once TRBD2 TRBJ2-7 TRBV2 CASSEILAGGPYEQYF TGTGCCAGCAGTGAGATACTAGCGGGAGGGCCCTACGAGCAGTACTTC
few NA TRBJ2-6 TRBV4-1 CASSQEVGSSGANVLTF TGCGCCAGCAGCCAAGAGGTCGGGTCCTCTGGGGCCAACGTCCTGACTTTC
few TRBD2 TRBJ2-1 TRBV27 CASSWTSGAYYNEQFF TGTGCCAGCAGTTGGACTAGCGGGGCGTACTACAATGAGCAGTTCTTC
NA NA TRBJ2-5 TRBV7-2 CASSLARQRLETQYF TGTGCCAGCAGCTTAGCGCGTCAGCGTTTGGAGACCCAGTACTTC
many NA TRBJ1-1 TRBV20-1 CSARERMLWMNTEAFF TGCAGTGCTAGAGAACGGATGTTGTGGATGAACACTGAAGCTTTCTTT
NA NA TRBJ1-1 TRBV27 CASSPRWGVNTEAFF TGTGCCAGCAGTCCCCGTTGGGGTGTGAACACTGAAGCTTTCTTT
NA NA TRBJ2-6 TRBV5-1 CASSFQGLSGANVLTF TGCGCCAGCAGCTTCCAGGGCTTATCTGGGGCCAACGTCCTGACTTTC
NA NA TRBJ2-1 TRBV24-1 CATSDSSRGRRDEQFF TGTGCCACCAGTGATTCCTCTAGGGGCCGGCGGGATGAGCAGTTCTTC
many TRBD2 TRBJ2-1 TRBV20-1 CSAGSLAGGWGEQFF TGCAGTGCCGGCTCTCTTGCGGGAGGGTGGGGTGAGCAGTTCTTC
NA NA TRBJ2-6 TRBV7-2 CASSSLGSGANVLTF TGTGCCAGCAGCTCCCTAGGGAGTGGGGCCAACGTCCTGACTTTC
NA NA TRBJ2-7 TRBV5-6 CASSLGSIQAYEQYF TGTGCCAGCAGCTTGGGTAGTATCCAAGCCTACGAGCAGTACTTC
few NA TRBJ1-2 TRBV6-6 CASEGGPYGYTF TGTGCCAGCGAGGGGGGCCCCTATGGCTACACCTTC
NA TRBD1 TRBJ2-5 TRBV7-9 CASSLPRARGQETQYF TGTGCCAGCAGCTTACCCCGGGCCAGGGGGCAGGAGACCCAGTACTTC
few NA TRBJ2-1 TRBV28 CASSLGGWNEQFF TGTGCCAGCAGTTTAGGGGGGTGGAATGAGCAGTTCTTC
NA NA TRBJ1-1 TRBV7-9 CASSTRAGANTEAFF TGTGCCAGCAGCACCCGGGCAGGGGCTAACACTGAAGCTTTCTTT
few NA TRBJ2-7 TRBV7-9 CASSLTGFEQYF TGTGCCAGCAGCTTAACAGGGTTCGAGCAGTACTTC
few NA TRBJ2-7 TRBV4-2 CASSQEAPTTRYEQYF TGTGCCAGCAGCCAAGAAGCCCCCACTACTCGCTACGAGCAGTACTTC
few TRBD1 TRBJ2-7 TRBV6-2/TRBV6-3 CASTGTGFDEQYF TGTGCCAGCACCGGGACAGGGTTCGACGAGCAGTACTTC
few NA TRBJ2-3 TRBV6-4 CASSDSGVTDTQYF TGTGCCAGCAGTGACAGCGGAGTCACAGATACGCAGTATTTT
few NA TRBJ2-7 TRBV12-3/TRBV12-4 CASSLAIYEQYF TGTGCCAGCAGTTTAGCGATTTACGAGCAGTACTTC
once NA TRBJ1-5 TRBV12-3/TRBV12-4 CASSPTGLRGNQPQHF TGTGCCAGCAGCCCCACAGGCCTCAGAGGCAATCAGCCCCAGCATTTT
NA TRBD1 TRBJ1-2 TRBV12-3/TRBV12-4 CASSSQGVNYGYTF TGTGCCAGCAGTTCCCAGGGGGTCAACTATGGCTACACCTTC
NA TRBD1 TRBJ2-5 TRBV7-2 CASSLASGTGEETQYF TGTGCCAGCAGCTTAGCCTCCGGGACAGGGGAAGAGACCCAGTACTTC
few TRBD2 TRBJ2-1 TRBV7-2 CASRPPGTSFRPYNEQFF TGTGCCAGCAGACCTCCCGGGACTAGCTTCCGGCCCTACAATGAGCAGTTCTTC
few NA TRBJ2-3 TRBV6-6 CASSYPGTPGTQYF TGTGCCAGCAGTTACCCCGGGACTCCGGGTACGCAGTATTTT
NA TRBD1 TRBJ2-7 TRBV4-2 CASSPRRVAQGERNYEQYF TGTGCCAGCAGCCCGAGAAGGGTTGCACAGGGGGAACGCAACTACGAGCAGTACTTC
few TRBD1 TRBJ1-6 TRBV12-3/TRBV12-4 CASSLAGTGGGNSPLHF TGTGCCAGCAGTTTAGCCGGGACAGGGGGGGGTAATTCACCCCTCCACTTT
few TRBD2 TRBJ2-7 TRBV27 CASSFLGEGSYEQYF TGTGCCAGCAGTTTTTTGGGGGAGGGGTCCTACGAGCAGTACTTC
NA NA TRBJ2-3 TRBV7-9 CASSSSLTDTQYF TGTGCCAGCAGCTCGTCCCTCACAGATACGCAGTATTTT
NA NA TRBJ2-3 TRBV7-2 CASEVGLSTDTQYF TGTGCCAGCGAGGTCGGGTTGAGCACAGATACGCAGTATTTT
few NA TRBJ2-5 TRBV12-3/TRBV12-4 CASSGGGLPEETQYF TGTGCCAGCAGCGGAGGGGGACTCCCTGAAGAGACCCAGTACTTC
NA NA TRBJ1-5 TRBV24-1 CATSEDGYNQPQHF TGTGCCACCAGTGAAGACGGGTACAATCAGCCCCAGCATTTT
NA NA TRBJ2-3 TRBV12-3/TRBV12-4 CASSFIKFASADAEYF TGTGCCAGCAGTTTTATAAAGTTCGCTAGCGCAGATGCGGAGTATTTT